A single sample gave rise to the 3 T cell receptor beta chains below, sequenced in a study of blood T cell repertoires in COVID-19. Measured with immunoSEQ multiplex PCR; TCRdb has only the in-frame clones, and not every one. The table shows approximately 250,000 clones, with about nine tenths occurring only once. The source material was peripheral blood. Source of these receptors: a woman in her sixties or seventies who had recovered from COVID-19.

The chain recombines TRBV5-6 with TRBJ1-4; the D gene is possibly TRBD1 (5 bases). V was pared by 1 base and J by 5 bases, with 12 bases between. Germline CDR1 reads SGHDT; CDR2 reads YYEEEE. CDR3 length: 15 amino acids. The CDR3 nucleotides are TGTGCCAGCAGCTTGTCCCCCAGGGCGAATGAAAAACTGTTTTTT. This encodes CASSLSPRANEKLFF.

This clone was recorded once. The V gene is TRBV18, the J gene TRBJ1-2; 7 nucleotides line up with TRBD1. This CDR3 is 14 amino acids long. With 5 bases clipped from V and 5 bases from J, the junction kept 8 bases outside the gene matches. Germline V lookup: CDR1 KGHSH, CDR2 LQKENI. CDR3 DNA: TGTGCCAGCTCAACAGACAGGGTTAATTATGGCTACACCTTC. It specifies CASSTDRVNYGYTF.

The V and J genes are TRBV19 and TRBJ1-2; no definite D call. The germline V gene encodes CDR1 LNHDA and CDR2 SQIVND (reference sequence). CDR3 size: 15 residues. V shed 7 bases and J shed 3 bases, with 18 bases lying between them. CDR3 amino acids: CASTTFGTDYYGYTF. In DNA, the CDR3 is TGTGCCAGTACCACTTTCGGTACTGATTACTATGGCTACACCTTC.